This T cell receptor (beta chain) was profiled in a study of T cell responses to AZD1222 COVID-19 vaccine. Points from the study as a whole: Reportedly, close to half of spike-specific TCRs are directed against unmutated variant regions.

Sequencing was performed with immunoSEQ multiplex PCR; in TCRdb, only in-frame clones are kept and a portion is missing. The profile covers some 120,000 clones, with 70% to 90% appearing a single time and 3.9% taken by the ten largest. Regarding this clone: Antigen: not known.

Sequencing used peripheral blood, obtained on day 0 of MenACWY control vaccination. The receptor was isolated from an adult in good health.

The CDR3 is CASSLSPTNEKLFF. The CDR3, as DNA: TGCGCCAGCAGCCTCAGTCCCACTAATGAAAAACTGTTTTTT. The chain employs TRBV4-1 and TRBJ1-4, with D unclear. This CDR3 spans 14 amino acids. Trimming pared 4 bases from V and 2 bases from J, leaving 8 bases between. CDR1 and CDR2 from the germline V gene are MGHRA and YSYEKL.